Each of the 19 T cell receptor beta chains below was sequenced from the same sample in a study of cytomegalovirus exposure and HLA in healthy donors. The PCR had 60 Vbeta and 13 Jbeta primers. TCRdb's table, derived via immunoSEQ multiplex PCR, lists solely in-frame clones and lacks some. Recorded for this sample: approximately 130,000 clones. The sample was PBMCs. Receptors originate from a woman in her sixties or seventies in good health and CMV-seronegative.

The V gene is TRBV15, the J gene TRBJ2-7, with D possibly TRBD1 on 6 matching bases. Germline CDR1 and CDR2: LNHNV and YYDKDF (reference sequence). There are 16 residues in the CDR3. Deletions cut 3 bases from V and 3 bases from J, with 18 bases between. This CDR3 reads CATSRARGRGIYEQYF. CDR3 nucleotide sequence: TGTGCCACCAGCAGGGCAAGAGGTAGGGGGATCTACGAGCAGTACTTC.

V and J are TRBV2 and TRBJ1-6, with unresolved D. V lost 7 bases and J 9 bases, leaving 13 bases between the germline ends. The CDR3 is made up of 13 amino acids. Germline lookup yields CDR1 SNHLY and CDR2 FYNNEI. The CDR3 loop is CASTGLRGSPLHF. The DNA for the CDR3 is TGTGCCAGCACAGGACTACGGGGTTCACCCCTCCACTTT.

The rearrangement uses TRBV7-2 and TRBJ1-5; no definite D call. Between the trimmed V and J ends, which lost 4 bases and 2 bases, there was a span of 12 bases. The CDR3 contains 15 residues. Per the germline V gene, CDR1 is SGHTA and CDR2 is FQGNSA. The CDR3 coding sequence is TGTGCCAGCAGCTACACGGGGTTTGGCAATCAGCCCCAGCATTTT. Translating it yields CASSYTGFGNQPQHF.

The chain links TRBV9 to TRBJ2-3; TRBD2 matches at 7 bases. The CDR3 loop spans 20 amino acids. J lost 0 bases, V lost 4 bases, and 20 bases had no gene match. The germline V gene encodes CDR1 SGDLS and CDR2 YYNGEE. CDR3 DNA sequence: TGTGCCAGCAGCACTCACCCGATGAAAACTAGCGTCGATAGCACAGATACGCAGTATTTT. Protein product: CASSTHPMKTSVDSTDTQYF.

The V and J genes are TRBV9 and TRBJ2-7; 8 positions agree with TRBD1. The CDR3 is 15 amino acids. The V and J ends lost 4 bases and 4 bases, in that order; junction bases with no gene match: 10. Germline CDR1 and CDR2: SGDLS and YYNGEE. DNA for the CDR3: TGTGCCAGCAGCCTCAGACAGGGGAAAACTTACGAGCAGTACTTC. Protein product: CASSLRQGKTYEQYF. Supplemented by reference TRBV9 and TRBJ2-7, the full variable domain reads DSGVTQTPKHLITATGQRVTLRCSPRSGDLSVYWYQQSLDQGLQFLIQYYNGEERAKGNILERFSAQQFPDLHSELNLSSLELGDSALYFCASSLRQGKTYEQYFGPGTRLTVT.

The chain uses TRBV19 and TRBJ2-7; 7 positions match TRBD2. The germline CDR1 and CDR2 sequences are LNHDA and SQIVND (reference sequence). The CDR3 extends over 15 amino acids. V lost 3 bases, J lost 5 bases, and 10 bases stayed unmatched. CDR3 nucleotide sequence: TGTGCCAGTAGTATTGGGAGGGAGACTTCCCACGAGCAGTACTTC. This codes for CASSIGRETSHEQYF.

CDR3 bases: TGCGCCAGCAGCTTAGTCGAGGCGGGGCAAGAGACCCAGTACTTC. Its translation: CASSLVEAGQETQYF. V is TRBV5-1 and J is TRBJ2-5, with a weak D call TRBD2 (6 bases). The V gene lost 2 bases and the J gene lost 2 bases, with 13 bases spanning the gap. The germline V gene encodes CDR1 SGHRS and CDR2 YFSETQ. This CDR3 has 15 amino acids. The variable domain in full, completed from reference TRBV5-1 and TRBJ2-5, reads KAGVTQTPRYLIKTRGQQVTLSCSPISGHRSVSWYQQTPGQGLQFLFEYFSETQRNKGNFPGRFSGRQFSNSRSEMNVSTLELGDSALYLCASSLVEAGQETQYFGPGTRLLVL.

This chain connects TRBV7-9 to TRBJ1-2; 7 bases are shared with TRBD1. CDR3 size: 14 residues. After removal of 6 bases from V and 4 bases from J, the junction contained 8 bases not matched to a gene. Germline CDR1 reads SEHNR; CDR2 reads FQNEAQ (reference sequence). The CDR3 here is CASRRDSDIYGYTF. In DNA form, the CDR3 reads TGTGCCAGCAGGCGGGACAGCGACATCTATGGCTACACCTTC.

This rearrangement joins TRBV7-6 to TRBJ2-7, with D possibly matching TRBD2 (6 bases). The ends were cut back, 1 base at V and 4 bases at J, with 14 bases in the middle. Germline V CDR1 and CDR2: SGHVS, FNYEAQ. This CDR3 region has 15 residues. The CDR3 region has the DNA TGTGCCAGCAGCTTAGGACTAGGGCCTACTTACGAGCAGTACTTC. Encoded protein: CASSLGLGPTYEQYF.

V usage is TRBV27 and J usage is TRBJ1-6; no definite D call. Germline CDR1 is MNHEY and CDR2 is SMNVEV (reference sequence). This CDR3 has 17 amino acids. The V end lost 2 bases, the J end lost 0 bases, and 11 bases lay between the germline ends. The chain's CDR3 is CASSLERRLSYNSPLHF. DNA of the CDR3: TGTGCCAGCAGTTTAGAACGCCGACTCTCCTATAATTCACCCCTCCACTTT.

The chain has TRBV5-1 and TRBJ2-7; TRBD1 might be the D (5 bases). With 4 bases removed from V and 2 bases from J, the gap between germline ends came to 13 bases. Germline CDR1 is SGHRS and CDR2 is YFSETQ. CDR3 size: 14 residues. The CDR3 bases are TGCGCCAGCAGCCACCTGACAGAAACCTACGAGCAGTACTTC. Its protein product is CASSHLTETYEQYF.

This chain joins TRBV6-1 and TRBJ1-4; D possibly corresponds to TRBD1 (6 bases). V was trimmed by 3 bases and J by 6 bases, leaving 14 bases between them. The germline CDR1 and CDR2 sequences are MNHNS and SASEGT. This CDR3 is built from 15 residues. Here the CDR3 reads CASSDYRDVDEKLFF. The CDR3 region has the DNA TGTGCCAGCAGTGACTACAGGGATGTGGATGAAAAACTGTTTTTT.

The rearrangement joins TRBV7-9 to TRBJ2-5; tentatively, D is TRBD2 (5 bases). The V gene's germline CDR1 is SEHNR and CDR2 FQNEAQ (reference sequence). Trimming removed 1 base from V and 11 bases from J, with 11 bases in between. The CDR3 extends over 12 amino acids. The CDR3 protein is CASSLEGWEQYF. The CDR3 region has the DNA TGTGCCAGCAGCTTAGAGGGCTGGGAGCAGTACTTC. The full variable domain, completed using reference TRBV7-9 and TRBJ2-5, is DTGVSQNPRHKITKRGQNVTFRCDPISEHNRLYWYRQTLGQGPEFLTYFQNEAQLEKSRLLSDRFSAERPKGSFSTLEIQRTEQGDSAMYLCASSLEGWEQYFGPGTRLLVL.

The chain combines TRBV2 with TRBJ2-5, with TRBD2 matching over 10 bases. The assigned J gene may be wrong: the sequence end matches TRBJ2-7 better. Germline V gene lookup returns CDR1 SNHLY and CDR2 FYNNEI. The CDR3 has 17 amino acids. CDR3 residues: CARSRDLAGASSYEQYF. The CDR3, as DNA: TGTGCCAGATCCCGTGATCTAGCGGGAGCCTCCTCCTACGAGCAGTACTTC.

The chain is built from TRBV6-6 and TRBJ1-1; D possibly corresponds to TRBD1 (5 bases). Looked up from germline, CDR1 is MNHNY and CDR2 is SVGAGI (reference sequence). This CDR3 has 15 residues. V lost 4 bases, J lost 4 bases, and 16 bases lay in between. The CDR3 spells CASSWGDVGPTEAFF. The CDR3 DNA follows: TGTGCCAGCAGTTGGGGGGATGTAGGGCCCACTGAAGCTTTCTTT.

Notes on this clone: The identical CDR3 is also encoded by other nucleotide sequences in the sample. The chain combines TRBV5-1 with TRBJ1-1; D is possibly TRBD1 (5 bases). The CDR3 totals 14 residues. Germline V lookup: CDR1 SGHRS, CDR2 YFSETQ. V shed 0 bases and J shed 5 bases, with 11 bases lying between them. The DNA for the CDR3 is TGCGCCAGCAGCTTGGAAGCCGGGGGGACTGAAGCTTTCTTT. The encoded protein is CASSLEAGGTEAFF.

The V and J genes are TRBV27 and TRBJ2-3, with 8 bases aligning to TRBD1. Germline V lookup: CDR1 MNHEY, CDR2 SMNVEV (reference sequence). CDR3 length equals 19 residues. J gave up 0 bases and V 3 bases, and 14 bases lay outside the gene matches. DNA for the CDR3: TGTGCCAGCAGTTTGTACGGACAGGGTGGCATTTCTAGCACAGATACGCAGTATTTT. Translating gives CASSLYGQGGISSTDTQYF.

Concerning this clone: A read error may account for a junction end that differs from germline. The CDR3 reads CASRLVQLANTEAFF. The CDR3 nucleotides read TGCGCCAGCAGATTGGTACAGCTAGCGAACACTGAAGCTTTCTTT. J is TRBJ1-1 and V is TRBV5-1; D not resolved. This CDR3 region has 15 residues. CDR1 and CDR2 (germline): SGHRS, YFSETQ. The whole variable domain, remainder taken from reference TRBV5-1 and TRBJ1-1, is KAGVTQTPRYLIKTRGQQVTLSCSPISGHRSVSWYQQTPGQGLQFLFEYFSETQRNKGNFPGRFSGRQFSNSRSEMNVSTLELGDSALYLCASRLVQLANTEAFFGQGTRLTVV.

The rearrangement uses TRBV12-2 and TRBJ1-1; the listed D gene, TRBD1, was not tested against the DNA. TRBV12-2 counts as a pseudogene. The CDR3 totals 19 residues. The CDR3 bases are TGTGCAAGTCGCCCACAATTAGGGGGACAGCCCCTCGTCAGGACTGAAGCTTTCTTT. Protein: CASRPQLGGQPLVRTEAFF.